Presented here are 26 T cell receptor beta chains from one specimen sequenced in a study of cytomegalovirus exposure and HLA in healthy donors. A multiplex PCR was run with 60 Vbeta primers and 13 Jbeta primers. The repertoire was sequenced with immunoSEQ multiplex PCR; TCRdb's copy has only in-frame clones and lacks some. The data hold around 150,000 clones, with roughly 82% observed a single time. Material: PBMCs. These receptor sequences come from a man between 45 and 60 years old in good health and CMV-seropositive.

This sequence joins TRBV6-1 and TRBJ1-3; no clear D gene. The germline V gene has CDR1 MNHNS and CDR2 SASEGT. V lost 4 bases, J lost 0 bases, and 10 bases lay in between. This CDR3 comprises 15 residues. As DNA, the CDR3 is TGTGCCAGCAGTGGGCGGAGGAGCTCTGGAAACACCATATATTTT. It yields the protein CASSGRRSSGNTIYF.

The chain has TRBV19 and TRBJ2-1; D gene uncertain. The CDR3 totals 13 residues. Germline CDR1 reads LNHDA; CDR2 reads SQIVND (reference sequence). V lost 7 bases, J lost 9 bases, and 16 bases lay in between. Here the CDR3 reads CASTPLPSGEQFF. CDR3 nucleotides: TGTGCCAGTACCCCACTTCCAAGTGGTGAGCAGTTCTTC.

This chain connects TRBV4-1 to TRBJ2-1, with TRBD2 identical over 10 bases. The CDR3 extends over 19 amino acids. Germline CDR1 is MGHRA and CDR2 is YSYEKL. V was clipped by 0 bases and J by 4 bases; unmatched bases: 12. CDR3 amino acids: CASSQDPGVAGGGYNEQFF. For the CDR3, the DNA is TGCGCCAGCAGCCAAGATCCCGGGGTAGCGGGAGGAGGGTACAATGAGCAGTTCTTC.

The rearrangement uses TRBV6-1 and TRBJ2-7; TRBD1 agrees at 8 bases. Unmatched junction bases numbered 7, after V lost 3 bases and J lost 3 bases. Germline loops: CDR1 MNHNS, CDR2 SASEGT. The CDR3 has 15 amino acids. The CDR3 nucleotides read TGTGCCAGCAGTGATGGGACAGGTGGGTTCTACGAGCAGTACGTC. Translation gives CASSDGTGGFYEQYV.

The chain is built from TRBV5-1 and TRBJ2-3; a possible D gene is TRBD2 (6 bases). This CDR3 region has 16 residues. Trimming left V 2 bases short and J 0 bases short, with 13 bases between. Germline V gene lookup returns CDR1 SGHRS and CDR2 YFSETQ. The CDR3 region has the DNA TGCGCCAGCAGCTTTGGGGAGGACTTTAGCACAGATACGCAGTATTTT. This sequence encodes CASSFGEDFSTDTQYF.

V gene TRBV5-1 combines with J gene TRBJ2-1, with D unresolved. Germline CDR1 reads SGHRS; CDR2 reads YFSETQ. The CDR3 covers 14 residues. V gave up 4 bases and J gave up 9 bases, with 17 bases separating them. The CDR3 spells CASSPEAVPSEQFF. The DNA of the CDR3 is TGCGCCAGCAGCCCAGAGGCGGTCCCGAGTGAGCAGTTCTTC.

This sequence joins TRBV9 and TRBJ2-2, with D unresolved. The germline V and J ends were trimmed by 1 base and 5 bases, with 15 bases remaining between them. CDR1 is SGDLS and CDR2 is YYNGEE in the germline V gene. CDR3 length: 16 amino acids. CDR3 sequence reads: CASSVLSWAETGELFF. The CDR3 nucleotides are TGTGCCAGCAGCGTATTGAGCTGGGCCGAAACCGGGGAGCTGTTTTTT.

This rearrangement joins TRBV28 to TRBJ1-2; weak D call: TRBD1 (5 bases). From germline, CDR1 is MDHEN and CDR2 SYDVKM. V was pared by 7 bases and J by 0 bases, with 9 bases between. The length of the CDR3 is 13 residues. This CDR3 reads CASNPGANYGYTF. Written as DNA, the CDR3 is TGTGCCAGCAATCCGGGGGCTAACTATGGCTACACCTTC.

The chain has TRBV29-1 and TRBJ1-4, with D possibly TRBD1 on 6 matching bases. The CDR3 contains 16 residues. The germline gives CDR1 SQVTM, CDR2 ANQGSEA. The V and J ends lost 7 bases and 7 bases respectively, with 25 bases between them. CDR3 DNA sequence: TGCAGCGCGCGGGAGGGAACAGGGAGGACAAGTGAAAAACTGTTTTTT. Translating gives CSAREGTGRTSEKLFF.

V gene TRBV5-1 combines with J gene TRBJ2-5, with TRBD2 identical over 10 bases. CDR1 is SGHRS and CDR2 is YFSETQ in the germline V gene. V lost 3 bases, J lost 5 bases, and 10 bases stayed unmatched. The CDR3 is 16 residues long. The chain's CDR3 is CASSSLSAGGAETQYF. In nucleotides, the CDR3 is TGCGCCAGCAGCTCACTCTCAGCGGGAGGGGCTGAGACCCAGTACTTC.

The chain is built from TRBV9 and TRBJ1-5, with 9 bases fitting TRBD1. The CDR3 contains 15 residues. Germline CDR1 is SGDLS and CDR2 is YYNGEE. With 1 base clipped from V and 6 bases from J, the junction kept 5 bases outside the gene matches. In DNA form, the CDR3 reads TGTGCCAGCAGCGTAAAACAGGGGGCCAGTCAGCCCCAGCATTTT. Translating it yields CASSVKQGASQPQHF.

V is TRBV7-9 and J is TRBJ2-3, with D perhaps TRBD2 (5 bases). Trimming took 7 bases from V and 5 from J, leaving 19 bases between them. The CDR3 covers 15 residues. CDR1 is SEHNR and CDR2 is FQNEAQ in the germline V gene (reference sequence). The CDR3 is CASTQGPGLGDTQYF. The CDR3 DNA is TGTGCCAGCACCCAAGGCCCGGGGTTGGGAGATACGCAGTATTTT.

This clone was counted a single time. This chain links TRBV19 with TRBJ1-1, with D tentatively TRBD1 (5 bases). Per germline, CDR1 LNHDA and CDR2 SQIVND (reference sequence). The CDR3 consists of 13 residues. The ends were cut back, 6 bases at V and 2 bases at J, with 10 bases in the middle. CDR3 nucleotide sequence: TGTGCCAGTAGGCCAGGGCGAAACACTGAAGCTTTCTTT. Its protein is CASRPGRNTEAFF.

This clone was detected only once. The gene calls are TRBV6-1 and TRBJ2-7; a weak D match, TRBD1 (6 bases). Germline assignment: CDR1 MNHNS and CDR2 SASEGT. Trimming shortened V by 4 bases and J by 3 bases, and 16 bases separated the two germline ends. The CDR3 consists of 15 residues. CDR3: CASSAEGTPNYEQYF. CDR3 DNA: TGTGCCAGCAGTGCCGAAGGGACACCAAACTACGAGCAGTACTTC.

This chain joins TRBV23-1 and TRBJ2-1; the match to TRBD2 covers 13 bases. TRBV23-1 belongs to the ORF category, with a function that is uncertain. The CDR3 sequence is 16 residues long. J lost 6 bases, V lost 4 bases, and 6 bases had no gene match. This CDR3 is CASSRSGLAGLNEQFF. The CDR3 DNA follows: TGCGCCAGCAGTCGGTCGGGACTAGCGGGGCTCAATGAGCAGTTCTTC.

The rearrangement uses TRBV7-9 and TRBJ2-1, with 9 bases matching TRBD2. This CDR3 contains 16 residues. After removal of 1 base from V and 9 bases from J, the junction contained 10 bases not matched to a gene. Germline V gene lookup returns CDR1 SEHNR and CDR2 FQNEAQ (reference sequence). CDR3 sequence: CASSLEGGRALSEQFF. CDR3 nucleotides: TGTGCCAGCAGCTTAGAAGGCGGGAGGGCCTTGAGTGAGCAGTTCTTC.

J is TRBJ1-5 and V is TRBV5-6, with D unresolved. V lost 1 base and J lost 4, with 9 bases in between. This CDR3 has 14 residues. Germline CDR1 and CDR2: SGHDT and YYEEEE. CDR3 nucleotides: TGTGCCAGCAGCTTGTGGGCAGGAAATCAGCCCCAGCATTTT. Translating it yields CASSLWAGNQPQHF.

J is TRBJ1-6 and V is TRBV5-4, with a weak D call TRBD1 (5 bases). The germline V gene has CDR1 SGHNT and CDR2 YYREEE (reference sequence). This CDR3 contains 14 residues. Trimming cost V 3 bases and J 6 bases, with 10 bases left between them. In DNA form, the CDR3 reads TGTGCCAGCAGCTGGGGGGACGTTAATTCACCCCTCCACTTT. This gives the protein CASSWGDVNSPLHF. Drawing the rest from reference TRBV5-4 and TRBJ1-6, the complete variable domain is ETGVTQSPTHLIKTRGQQVTLRCSSQSGHNTVSWYQQALGQGPQFIFQYYREEENGRGNFPPRFSGLQFPNYSSELNVNALELDDSALYLCASSWGDVNSPLHFGNGTRLTVT.

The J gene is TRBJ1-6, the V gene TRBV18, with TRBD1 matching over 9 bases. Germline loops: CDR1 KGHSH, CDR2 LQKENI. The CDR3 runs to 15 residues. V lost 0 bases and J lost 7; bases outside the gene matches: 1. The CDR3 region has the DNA TGTGCCAGCTCACCACCAGGGACAGGGAATTCACCCCTCCACTTT. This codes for CASSPPGTGNSPLHF.

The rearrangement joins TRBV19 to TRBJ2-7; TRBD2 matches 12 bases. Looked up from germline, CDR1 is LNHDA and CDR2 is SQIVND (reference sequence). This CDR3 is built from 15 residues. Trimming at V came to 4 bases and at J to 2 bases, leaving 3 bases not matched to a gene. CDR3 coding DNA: TGTGCCAGTAGTAGCCTAGCGGGGGGGCCCTACGAGCAGTACTTC. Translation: CASSSLAGGPYEQYF.

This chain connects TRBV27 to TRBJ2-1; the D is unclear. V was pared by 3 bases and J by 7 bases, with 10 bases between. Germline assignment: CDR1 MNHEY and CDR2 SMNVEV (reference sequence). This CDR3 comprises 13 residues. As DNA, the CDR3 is TGTGCCAGCAGTTTTGGGCAGCTAAATGAGCAGTTCTTC. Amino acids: CASSFGQLNEQFF.

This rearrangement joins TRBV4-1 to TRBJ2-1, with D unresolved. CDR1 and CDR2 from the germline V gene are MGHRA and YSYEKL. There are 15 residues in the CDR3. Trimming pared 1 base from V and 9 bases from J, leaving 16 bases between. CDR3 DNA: TGCGCCAGCAGCCAAGCCCCGGTGGAGTGGGTTGAGCAGTTCTTC. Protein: CASSQAPVEWVEQFF.

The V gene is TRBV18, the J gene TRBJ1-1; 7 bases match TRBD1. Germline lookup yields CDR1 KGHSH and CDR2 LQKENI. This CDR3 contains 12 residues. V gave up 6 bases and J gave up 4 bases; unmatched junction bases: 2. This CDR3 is CASSSGGTEAFF. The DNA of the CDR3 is TGTGCCAGCTCCTCAGGGGGCACTGAAGCTTTCTTT.

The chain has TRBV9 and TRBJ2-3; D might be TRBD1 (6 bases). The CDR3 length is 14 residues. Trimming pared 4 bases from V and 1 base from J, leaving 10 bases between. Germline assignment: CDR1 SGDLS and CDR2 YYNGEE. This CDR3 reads CASSTWTGTDTQYF. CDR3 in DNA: TGTGCCAGCAGCACCTGGACAGGCACAGATACGCAGTATTTT.

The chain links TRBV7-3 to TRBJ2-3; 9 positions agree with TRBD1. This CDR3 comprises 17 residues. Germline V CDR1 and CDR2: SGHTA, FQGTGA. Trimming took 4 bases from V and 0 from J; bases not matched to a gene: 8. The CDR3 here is CASSSPPGTGSTDTQYF. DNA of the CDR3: TGTGCCAGCAGCTCCCCCCCCGGGACAGGGAGCACAGATACGCAGTATTTT.

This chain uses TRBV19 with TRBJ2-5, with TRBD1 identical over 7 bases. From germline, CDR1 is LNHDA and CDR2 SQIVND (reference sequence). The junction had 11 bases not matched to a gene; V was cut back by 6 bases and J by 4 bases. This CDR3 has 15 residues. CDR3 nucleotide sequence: TGTGCCAGTAGGCGAAAGGGGGCGCGTTTAGAGACCCAGTACTTC. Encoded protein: CASRRKGARLETQYF.